This is a list of T cell receptor beta chains from one sample in a study of T cells in Graves' hyperthyroidism and ophthalmopathy. In TCRdb, the multiplex PCR reads were re-called with MiXCR into one record per CDR3 protein. This table holds hundreds of thousands of distinct CDR3 sequences, 15% to 20% found once. The sample comprised blood. All receptors derive from a man aged 45 to 65 with Graves' ophthalmopathy. Each CDR3 is given with its conserved first and last residue. D genes are given only for firm matches. Size is omitted from some rows. Given values are once, few, many or a class for expanded clones.

clone_size	d_call	v_call	j_call	cdr3_aa	cdr3_nt
NA	NA	TRBV28	TRBJ2-5	CASSQEAPPNQETQYF	TGTGCCAGCAGCCAAGAGGCCCCGCCCAATCAAGAGACCCAGTACTTC
many	NA	TRBV29-1	TRBJ1-5	CSVDSGPNQPQHF	TGCAGCGTTGATTCCGGGCCCAATCAGCCCCAGCATTTT
NA	TRBD2	TRBV30	TRBJ2-5	CAWRGGLAGAETQYF	TGTGCCTGGAGGGGGGGACTAGCGGGAGCAGAGACCCAGTACTTC
NA	TRBD2	TRBV20-1	TRBJ2-1	CSAGIAGPYNEQFF	TGCAGTGCTGGGATAGCGGGACCCTACAATGAGCAGTTCTTC
many	TRBD1	TRBV27	TRBJ1-2	CASRGVGQGAGNYGYTF	TGTGCCAGCCGGGGGGTGGGACAGGGGGCTGGAAACTATGGCTACACCTTC
many	TRBD1	TRBV28	TRBJ2-1	CASSSPGQGNHEQFF	TGTGCCAGCAGTTCACCGGGACAGGGTAATCATGAGCAGTTCTTC
once	NA	TRBV7-8	TRBJ2-5	CASSRGRQQETQYF	TGTGCCAGCAGCCGGGGACGGCAGCAAGAGACCCAGTACTTC
many	TRBD2	TRBV6-1	TRBJ2-5	CASSYGTSGSIDRRETQYF	TGTGCCAGCAGTTACGGGACTAGCGGGAGTATCGATCGGCGAGAGACCCAGTACTTC
many	NA	TRBV2	TRBJ1-2	CASRQRNGYTF	TGTGCCAGCCGACAGAGAAATGGCTACACCTTC
NA	NA	TRBV5-6	TRBJ2-2	CASSSEVAANTGELFF	TGTGCCAGCAGCTCGGAGGTAGCTGCGAACACCGGGGAGCTGTTTTTT
NA	TRBD2	TRBV20-1	TRBJ2-5	CSVTSGIGGETQYF	TGCAGTGTAACTAGCGGAATTGGGGGAGAGACCCAGTACTTC
few	NA	TRBV30	TRBJ1-5	CAWRTPLGGNNQPQHF	TGTGCCTGGAGGACCCCTCTAGGCGGAAACAATCAGCCCCAGCATTTT
NA	TRBD2	TRBV12-3/TRBV12-4	TRBJ2-1	CASSYETSGSLYEQFF	TGTGCCAGCAGCTATGAGACTAGCGGGAGCTTATATGAGCAGTTCTTC
few	NA	TRBV27	TRBJ1-5	CASSLGMNNQPQHF	TGTGCCAGCAGTTTGGGGATGAACAATCAGCCCCAGCATTTT
NA	TRBD2	TRBV9	TRBJ2-1	CASSAGLAGGLYNEQFF	TGTGCCAGCAGCGCCGGACTAGCGGGAGGGCTCTACAATGAGCAGTTCTTC
many	NA	TRBV7-3	TRBJ2-7	CASSRTHSSYEQYF	TGTGCCAGCAGCCGGACTCACTCTTCCTACGAGCAGTACTTC
NA	TRBD2	TRBV7-9	TRBJ2-3	CAGSLTDPEGERETTDTQYF	TGTGCCGGCAGCTTAACGGACCCGGAGGGAGAGCGGGAAACGACAGATACGCAGTATTTT
few	NA	TRBV5-1	TRBJ1-2	CASSFTEPYGYTF	TGCGCCAGCAGCTTCACAGAACCCTATGGCTACACCTTC
many	NA	TRBV11-2	TRBJ2-7	CASSSTPTTYEQYF	TGTGCCAGCAGCTCCACGCCTACCACCTACGAGCAGTACTTC
many	TRBD2	TRBV10-3	TRBJ2-7	CAISESTSGHSYEQYF	TGTGCCATCAGTGAGTCGACTAGCGGACATTCCTACGAGCAGTACTTC
NA	NA	TRBV25-1	TRBJ1-1	CASSELGVGDTEAFF	TGTGCCAGCAGTGAATTGGGCGTGGGGGACACTGAAGCTTTCTTT
many	NA	TRBV2	TRBJ1-5	CASSGENNQPQHF	TGTGCCAGCAGTGGAGAAAACAATCAGCCCCAGCATTTT
NA	TRBD2	TRBV20-1	TRBJ2-3	CSASPREDTDTQYF	TGCAGTGCTAGCCCCCGGGAGGACACAGATACGCAGTATTTT
many	NA	TRBV3-1	TRBJ1-5	CASSQGPGGNQPQHF	TGTGCCAGCAGCCAAGGGCCTGGGGGGAATCAGCCCCAGCATTTT
NA	NA	TRBV4-2	TRBJ2-1	CASSQLFRGTTYNEQFF	TGTGCCAGCAGCCAACTCTTCCGGGGAACGACCTACAATGAGCAGTTCTTC
many	NA	TRBV28	TRBJ1-1	CASKGNTEAFF	TGTGCCAGCAAAGGGAACACTGAAGCTTTCTTT